In this sample, the clone carrying this T cell receptor beta chain turned up a few times. In the original processing: Reference gene primer amplification in the assay estimated nucleated cell counts. Using immunoSEQ multiplex PCR, the repertoire was profiled, and TCRdb retains in-frame clones only, with some absent. That table gives V, J and clone size, and the DNA gave D and trimming. The sample yields around 190,000 clones, around 90% seen once. The source of the sample is a study of blood T cell repertoires in COVID-19. Germline CDR1 is GTSNPN and CDR2 is SVGIG (reference sequence). The V end lost 4 bases, the J end lost 3 bases, and 12 bases lay between the germline ends. The CDR3 sequence is 14 residues long.

Sequenced: peripheral blood. The chain uses TRBV30 and TRBJ2-2; D is ambiguous. This receptor was identified in a human donor in a cohort sampled during active COVID-19. The CDR3 reads CAWTGWAHTGELFF. Here the CDR3 DNA reads TGTGCCTGGACCGGATGGGCACACACCGGGGAGCTGTTTTTT.